This T cell receptor (beta chain) derives from a study of shared clonotypes between healthy human individuals. General observations from the study: Compared with memory subsets, naive subsets generally had larger estimated richness.

Sequencing used immunoSEQ multiplex PCR; TCRdb keeps in-frame clones, though not all of them. This sample has 300,000 to 400,000 clones; approximately 74% occur once, and the top ten carry 9% to 12%. Trimming removed 0 bases at V and 0 bases at J, with 8 bases between. Germline-derived CDR1 and CDR2 are SGHDN and FVKESK. CDR3 length: 15 amino acids. With respect to this clone: Its antigen is not known.

The clonotype comes from a man under 40 in good health. The sequenced sample was memory CD4+ T cells sorted from blood. Specified subset: CD45RA-negative fraction. V and J are TRBV14 and TRBJ2-5; D may be TRBD2 (5 bases). The CDR3 DNA reads TGTGCCAGCAGCCAAGACGGGGTGTACCAAGAGACCCAGTACTTC. This gives the protein CASSQDGVYQETQYF.